This T cell receptor beta chain derives from a study of blood T cells in healthy people across ages. Study-level findings and limits: More naive CD4+ cells and higher diversity were found in long-lived than in aged donors.

This CDR3 has 12 amino acids. The germline gives CDR1 SGHDN, CDR2 FVKESK. The ends were cut back, 4 bases at V and 5 bases at J, with 8 bases in the middle. With regard to this clonotype: Its cognate antigen is unknown.

The use of a sample-barcoded 5' primer and a J-beta primer mix characterized a second PCR of roughly 6 to 11 cycles. The authors tagged each cDNA molecule using a template-switch adaptor with 12 random nucleotides. TCRdb redid the calling of the 5' RACE reads with MiXCR, one entry per CDR3 protein. The sample shows fewer than 800,000 distinct CDR3 sequences, about 21% of them seen only once. This chain joins TRBV14 and TRBJ2-5; unclear D gene. The sample comprised blood. The receptor comes from a man aged 65 to 79 in good health. CDR3 sequence (DNA): TGTGCCAGCAGCCGGTGGGCGGAGACCCAGTACTTC. It encodes CASSRWAETQYF.